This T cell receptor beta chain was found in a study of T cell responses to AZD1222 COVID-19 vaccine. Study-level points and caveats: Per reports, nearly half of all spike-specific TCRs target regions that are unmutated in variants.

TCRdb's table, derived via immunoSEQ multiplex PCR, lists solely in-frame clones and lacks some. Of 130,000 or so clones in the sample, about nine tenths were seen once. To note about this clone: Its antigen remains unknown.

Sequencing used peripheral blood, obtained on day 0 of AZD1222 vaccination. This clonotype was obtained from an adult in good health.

For the CDR3, the DNA is TGTGCCAGTCGTCTGAGCGGGAGGACAGATACGCAGTATTTT. This sequence encodes CASRLSGRTDTQYF. This chain joins TRBV19 and TRBJ2-3; 9 positions match TRBD2. The V and J ends lost 8 bases and 3 bases, in that order; junction bases with no gene match: 6. The CDR3 is 14 residues long. Germline V lookup: CDR1 LNHDA, CDR2 SQIVND (reference sequence).